Described below is a single T cell receptor beta chain sequence and its context. In Seattle, patients joined the study during active infection and were tracked longitudinally. The data belong to a study of blood T cell repertoires in COVID-19. As for the study in general: PBMCs, B-cell-depleted T cells, or T cells provided the cDNA or gDNA that made up the material.

Under the authors' procedure: Nucleated cell counts were estimated from reference gene primer amplification. Assay used: immunoSEQ multiplex PCR; TCRdb lists only in-frame clones, some missing. Clone size and V and J calls were adopted from that table, with D and trimming inferred from the DNA. The data show 200,000 to 300,000 clones, over 75% seen once. The sample taken for sequencing was peripheral blood. This sequence originates from a man in his fifties or sixties with COVID-19, enrolled during active disease.

For the CDR3, the DNA is TGCGCCAGCAGCCACCCGGGACAGGGTTTCTCTGATGAAAAACTGTTTTTT. This encodes CASSHPGQGFSDEKLFF. The chain has TRBV4-1 and TRBJ1-4, with 9 bases lining up with TRBD1. CDR1 and CDR2 from the germline V gene are MGHRA and YSYEKL. This CDR3 region has 17 residues. V lost 3 bases and J lost 6; bases outside the gene matches: 11.